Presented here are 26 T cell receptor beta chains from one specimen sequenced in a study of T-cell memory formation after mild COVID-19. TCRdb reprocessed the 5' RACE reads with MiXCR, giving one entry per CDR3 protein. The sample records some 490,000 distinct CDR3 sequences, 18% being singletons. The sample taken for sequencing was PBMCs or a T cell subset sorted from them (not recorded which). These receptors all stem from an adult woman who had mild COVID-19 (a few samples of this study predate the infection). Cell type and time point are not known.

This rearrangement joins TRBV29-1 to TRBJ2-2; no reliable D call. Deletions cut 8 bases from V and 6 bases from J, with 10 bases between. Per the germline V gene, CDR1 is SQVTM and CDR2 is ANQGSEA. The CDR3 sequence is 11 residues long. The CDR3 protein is CSLRFAGELFF. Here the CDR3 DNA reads TGCAGCCTACGGTTTGCCGGGGAGCTGTTTTTT.

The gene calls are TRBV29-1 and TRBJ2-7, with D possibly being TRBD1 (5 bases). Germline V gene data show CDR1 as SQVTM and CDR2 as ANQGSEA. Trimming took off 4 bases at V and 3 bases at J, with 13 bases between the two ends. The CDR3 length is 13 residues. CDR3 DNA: TGCAGCGTTGGGACGGACACCCACTACGAGCAGTACTTC. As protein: CSVGTDTHYEQYF.

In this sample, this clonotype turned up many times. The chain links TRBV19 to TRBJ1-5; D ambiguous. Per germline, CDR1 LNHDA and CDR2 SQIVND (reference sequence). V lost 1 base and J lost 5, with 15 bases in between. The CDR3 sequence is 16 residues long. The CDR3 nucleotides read TGTGCCAGTAGTATAGGCCTAAAGAGGATCGATCAGCCCCAGCATTTT. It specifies CASSIGLKRIDQPQHF.

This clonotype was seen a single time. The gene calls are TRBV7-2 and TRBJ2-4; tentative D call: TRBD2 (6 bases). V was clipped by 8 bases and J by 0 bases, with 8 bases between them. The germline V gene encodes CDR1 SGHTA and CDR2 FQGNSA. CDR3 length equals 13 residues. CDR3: CASRGIAKNIQYF. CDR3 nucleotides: TGTGCCAGCCGGGGGATAGCCAAAAACATTCAGTACTTC.

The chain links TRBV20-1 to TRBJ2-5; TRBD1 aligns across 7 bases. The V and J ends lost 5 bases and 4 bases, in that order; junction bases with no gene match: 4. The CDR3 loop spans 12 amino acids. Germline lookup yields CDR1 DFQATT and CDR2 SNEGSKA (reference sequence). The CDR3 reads CSAFTGVETQYF. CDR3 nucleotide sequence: TGCAGTGCTTTTACAGGGGTAGAGACCCAGTACTTC.

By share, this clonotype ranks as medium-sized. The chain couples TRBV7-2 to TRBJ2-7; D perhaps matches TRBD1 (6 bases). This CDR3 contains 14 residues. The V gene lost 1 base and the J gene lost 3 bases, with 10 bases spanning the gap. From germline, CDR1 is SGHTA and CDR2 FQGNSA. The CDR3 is CASSLVGGVYEQYF. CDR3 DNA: TGTGCCAGCAGCTTAGTTGGGGGCGTCTACGAGCAGTACTTC.

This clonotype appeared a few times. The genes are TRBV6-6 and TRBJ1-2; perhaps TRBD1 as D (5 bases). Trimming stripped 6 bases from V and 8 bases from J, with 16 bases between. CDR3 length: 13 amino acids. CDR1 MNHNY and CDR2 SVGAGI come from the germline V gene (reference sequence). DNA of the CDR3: TGTGCCAGCAGCTCGGACACCACGCAAGGCTACACCTTC. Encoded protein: CASSSDTTQGYTF.

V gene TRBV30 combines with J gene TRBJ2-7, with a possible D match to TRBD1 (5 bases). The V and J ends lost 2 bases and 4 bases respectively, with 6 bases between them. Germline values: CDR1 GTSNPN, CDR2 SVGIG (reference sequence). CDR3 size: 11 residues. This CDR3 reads CAWSPGYEQYF. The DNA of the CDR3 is TGTGCCTGGAGTCCAGGGTACGAGCAGTACTTC.

The CDR3 reads CASSFQDTEAFF. CDR3 DNA: TGTGCCAGCAGCTTTCAAGACACTGAAGCTTTCTTT. The gene calls are TRBV5-6 and TRBJ1-1; D remains unclear. Germline lookup yields CDR1 SGHDT and CDR2 YYEEEE. With 2 bases removed from V and 3 bases from J, the gap between germline ends came to 5 bases. This CDR3 spans 12 amino acids.

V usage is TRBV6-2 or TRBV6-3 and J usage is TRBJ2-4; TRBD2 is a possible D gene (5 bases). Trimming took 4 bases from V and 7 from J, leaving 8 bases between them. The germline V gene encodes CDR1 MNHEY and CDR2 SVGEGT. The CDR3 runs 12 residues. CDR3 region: CASSFPGNIQYF. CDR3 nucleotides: TGTGCCAGCAGTTTCCCGGGGAACATTCAGTACTTC.

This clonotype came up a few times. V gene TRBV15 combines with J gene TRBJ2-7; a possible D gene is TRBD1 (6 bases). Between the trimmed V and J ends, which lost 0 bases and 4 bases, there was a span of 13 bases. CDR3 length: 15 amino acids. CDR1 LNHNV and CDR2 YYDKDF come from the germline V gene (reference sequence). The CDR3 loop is CATSRDAQGIYEQYF. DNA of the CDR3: TGTGCCACCAGCAGAGATGCCCAGGGGATTTACGAGCAGTACTTC.

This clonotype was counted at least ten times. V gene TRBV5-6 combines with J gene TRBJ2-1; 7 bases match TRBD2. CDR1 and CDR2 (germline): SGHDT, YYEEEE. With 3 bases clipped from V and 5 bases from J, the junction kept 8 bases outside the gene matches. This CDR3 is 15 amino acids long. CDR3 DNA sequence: TGTGCCAGCAGCTCCAGACTAGCCCGGGACAATGAGCAGTTCTTC. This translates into CASSSRLARDNEQFF.

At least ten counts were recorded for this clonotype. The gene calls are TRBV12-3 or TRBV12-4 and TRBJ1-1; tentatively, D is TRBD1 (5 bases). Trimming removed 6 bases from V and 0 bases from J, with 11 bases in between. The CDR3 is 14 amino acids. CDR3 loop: CASRPGTVNTEAFF. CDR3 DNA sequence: TGTGCCAGCAGGCCCGGGACGGTGAACACTGAAGCTTTCTTT.

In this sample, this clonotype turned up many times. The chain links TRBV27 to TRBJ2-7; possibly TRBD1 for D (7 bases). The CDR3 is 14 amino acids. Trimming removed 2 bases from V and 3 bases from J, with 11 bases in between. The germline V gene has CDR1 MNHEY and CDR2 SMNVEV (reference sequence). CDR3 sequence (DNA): TGTGCCAGCAGTTTAGCGGGACAGATCTACGAGCAGTACTTC. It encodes CASSLAGQIYEQYF.

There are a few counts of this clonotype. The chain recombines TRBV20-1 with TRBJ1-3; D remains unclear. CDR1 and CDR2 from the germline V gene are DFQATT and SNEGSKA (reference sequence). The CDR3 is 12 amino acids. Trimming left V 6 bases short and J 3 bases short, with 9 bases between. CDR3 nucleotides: TGCAGTGCCGGCTCGGGTGGAAACACCATATATTTT. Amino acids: CSAGSGGNTIYF.

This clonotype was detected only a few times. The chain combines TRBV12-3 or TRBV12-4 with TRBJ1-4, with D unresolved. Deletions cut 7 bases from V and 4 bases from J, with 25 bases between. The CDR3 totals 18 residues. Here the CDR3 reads CASTSSGPLFKSNEKLFF. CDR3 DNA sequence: TGTGCCAGCACCTCATCTGGCCCGCTCTTCAAGAGTAATGAAAAACTGTTTTTT.

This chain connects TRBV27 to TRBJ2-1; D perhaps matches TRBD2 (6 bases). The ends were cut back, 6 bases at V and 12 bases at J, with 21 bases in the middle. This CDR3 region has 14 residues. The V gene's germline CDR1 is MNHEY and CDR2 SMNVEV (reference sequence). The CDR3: CASRGGALGSGQFF. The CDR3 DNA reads TGTGCCAGCAGAGGCGGGGCGCTGGGGAGTGGGCAGTTCTTC.

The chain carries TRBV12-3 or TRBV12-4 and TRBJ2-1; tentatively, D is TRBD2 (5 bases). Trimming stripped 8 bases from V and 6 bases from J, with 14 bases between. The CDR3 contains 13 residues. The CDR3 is CASGLAHSNEQFF. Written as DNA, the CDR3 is TGTGCCAGCGGGCTAGCCCACAGCAATGAGCAGTTCTTC.

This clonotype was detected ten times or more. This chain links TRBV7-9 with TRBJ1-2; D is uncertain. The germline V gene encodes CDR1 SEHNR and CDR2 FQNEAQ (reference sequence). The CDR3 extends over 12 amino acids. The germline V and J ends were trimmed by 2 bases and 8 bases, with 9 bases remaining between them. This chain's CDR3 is CASSLLPGGYTF. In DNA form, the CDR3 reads TGTGCCAGCAGCTTACTTCCTGGGGGCTACACCTTC.

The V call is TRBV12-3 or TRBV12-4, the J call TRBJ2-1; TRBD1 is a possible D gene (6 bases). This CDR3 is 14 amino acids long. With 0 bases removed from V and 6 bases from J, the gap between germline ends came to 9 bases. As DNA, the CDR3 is TGTGCCAGCAGTTTAGCGGACAGAAGCAATGAGCAGTTCTTC. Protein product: CASSLADRSNEQFF.

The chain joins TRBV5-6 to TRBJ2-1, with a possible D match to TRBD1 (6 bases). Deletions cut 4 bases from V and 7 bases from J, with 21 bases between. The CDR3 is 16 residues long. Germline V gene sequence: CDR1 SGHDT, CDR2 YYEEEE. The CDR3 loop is CASSNGDTGRGNEQFF. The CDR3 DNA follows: TGTGCCAGCAGCAACGGGGATACAGGGCGAGGTAATGAGCAGTTCTTC. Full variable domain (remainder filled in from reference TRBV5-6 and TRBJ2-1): DAGVTQSPTHLIKTRGQQVTLRCSPKSGHDTVSWYQQALGQGPQFIFQYYEEEERQRGNFPDRFSGHQFPNYSSELNVNALLLGDSALYLCASSNGDTGRGNEQFFGPGTRLTVL.

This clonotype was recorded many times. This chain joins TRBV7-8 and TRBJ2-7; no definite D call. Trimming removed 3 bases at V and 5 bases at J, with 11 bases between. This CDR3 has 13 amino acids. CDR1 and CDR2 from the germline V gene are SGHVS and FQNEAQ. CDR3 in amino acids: CASSFQVRDEQYF. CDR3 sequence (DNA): TGTGCCAGCAGCTTCCAGGTTCGGGACGAGCAGTACTTC.

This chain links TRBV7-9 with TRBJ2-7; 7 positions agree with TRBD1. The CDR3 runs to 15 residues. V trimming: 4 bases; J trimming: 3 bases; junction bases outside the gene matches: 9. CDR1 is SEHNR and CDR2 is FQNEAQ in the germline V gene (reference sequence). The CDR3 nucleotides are TGTGCCAGCAGCTCCGGACAGGAAATCCTCTACGAGCAGTACTTC. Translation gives CASSSGQEILYEQYF.

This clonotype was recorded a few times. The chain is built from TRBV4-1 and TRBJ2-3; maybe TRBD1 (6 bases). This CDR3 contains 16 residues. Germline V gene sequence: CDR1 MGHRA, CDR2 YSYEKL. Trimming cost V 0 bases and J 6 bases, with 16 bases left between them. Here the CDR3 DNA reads TGCGCCAGCAGCCAAGAAGATATCGCAGGGGAGGATACGCAGTATTTT. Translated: CASSQEDIAGEDTQYF.

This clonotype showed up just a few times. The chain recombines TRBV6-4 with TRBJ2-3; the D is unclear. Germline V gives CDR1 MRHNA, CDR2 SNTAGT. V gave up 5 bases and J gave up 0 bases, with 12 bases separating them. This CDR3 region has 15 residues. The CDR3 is CASSQVGSSTDTQYF. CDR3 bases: TGTGCCAGCAGTCAAGTGGGGTCGAGCACAGATACGCAGTATTTT.

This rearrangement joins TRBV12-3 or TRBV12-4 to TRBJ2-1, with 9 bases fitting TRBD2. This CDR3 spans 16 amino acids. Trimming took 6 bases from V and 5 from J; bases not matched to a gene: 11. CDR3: CASSLFAGGNNNEQFF. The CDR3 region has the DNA TGTGCCAGCAGCCTCTTCGCGGGGGGGAACAACAATGAGCAGTTCTTC.